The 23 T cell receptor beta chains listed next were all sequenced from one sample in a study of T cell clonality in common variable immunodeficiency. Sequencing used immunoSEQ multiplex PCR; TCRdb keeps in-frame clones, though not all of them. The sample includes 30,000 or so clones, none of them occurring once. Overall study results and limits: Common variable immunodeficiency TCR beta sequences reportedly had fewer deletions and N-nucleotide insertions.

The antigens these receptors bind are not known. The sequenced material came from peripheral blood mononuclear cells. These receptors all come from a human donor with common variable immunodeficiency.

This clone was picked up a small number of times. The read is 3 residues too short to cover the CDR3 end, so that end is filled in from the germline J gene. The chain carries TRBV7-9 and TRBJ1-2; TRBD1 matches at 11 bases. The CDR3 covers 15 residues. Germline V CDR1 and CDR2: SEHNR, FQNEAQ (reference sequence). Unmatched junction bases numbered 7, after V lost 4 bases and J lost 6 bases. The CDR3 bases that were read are TGTGCCAGCAGCTATAGCCCGGACAGGGGGCATGGC. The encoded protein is CASSYSPDRGHG. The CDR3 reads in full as CASSYSPDRGHGYTF.

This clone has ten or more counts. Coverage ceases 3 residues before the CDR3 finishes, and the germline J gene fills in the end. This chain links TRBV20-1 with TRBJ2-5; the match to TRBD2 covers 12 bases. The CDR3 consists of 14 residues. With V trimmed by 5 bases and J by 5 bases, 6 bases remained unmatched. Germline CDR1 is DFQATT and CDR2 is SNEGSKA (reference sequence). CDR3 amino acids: CSAPSGGAWETQYF. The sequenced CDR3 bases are TGCAGTGCTCCTAGCGGGGGGGCCTGGGAGACC.

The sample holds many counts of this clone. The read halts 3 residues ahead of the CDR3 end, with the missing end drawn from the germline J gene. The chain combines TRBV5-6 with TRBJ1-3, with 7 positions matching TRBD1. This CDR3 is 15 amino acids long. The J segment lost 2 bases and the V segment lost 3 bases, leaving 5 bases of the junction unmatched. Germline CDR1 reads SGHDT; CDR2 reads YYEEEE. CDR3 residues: CASSYLQGTGNTIYF. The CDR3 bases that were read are TGTGCCAGCAGCTATTTACAGGGGACTGGAAACACC.

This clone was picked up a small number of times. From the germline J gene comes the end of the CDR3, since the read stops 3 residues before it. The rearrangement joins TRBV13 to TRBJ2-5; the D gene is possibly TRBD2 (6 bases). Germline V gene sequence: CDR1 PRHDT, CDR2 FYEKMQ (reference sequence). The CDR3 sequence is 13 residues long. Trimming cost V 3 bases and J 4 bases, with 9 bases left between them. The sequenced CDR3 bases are TGTGCCAGCAGCTTGGGGGGAAGAGAGACC. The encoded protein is CASSLGGRET. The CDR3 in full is CASSLGGRETQYF. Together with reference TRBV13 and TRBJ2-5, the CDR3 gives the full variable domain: AAGVIQSPRHLIKEKRETATLKCYPIPRHDTVYWYQQGPGQDPQFLISFYEKMQSDKGSIPDRFSAQQFSDYHSELNMSSLELGDSALYFCASSLGGRETQYFGPGTRLLVL.

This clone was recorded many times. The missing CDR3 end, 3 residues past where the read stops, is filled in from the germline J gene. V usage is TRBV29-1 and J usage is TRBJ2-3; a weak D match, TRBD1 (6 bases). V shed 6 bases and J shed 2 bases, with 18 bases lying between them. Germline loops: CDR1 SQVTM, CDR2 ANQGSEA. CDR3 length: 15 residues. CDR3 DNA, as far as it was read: TGCAGCGTAGCCACAGGGCGGTGGGACACAGATACG. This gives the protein CSVATGRWDTDT. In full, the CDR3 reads CSVATGRWDTDTQYF.

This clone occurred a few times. CDR3 in amino acids: CASSLEGSVDTIYF. The CDR3 DNA, read in part, is TGTGCCAGCAGCTTAGAGGGGTCGGTTGACACC. V is TRBV7-9 and J is TRBJ1-3, with a possible D match to TRBD1 (5 bases). The read is 3 residues too short to cover the CDR3 end, so that end is filled in from the germline J gene. Germline V gives CDR1 SEHNR, CDR2 FQNEAQ (reference sequence). This CDR3 has 14 amino acids. Trimming took 1 base from V and 8 from J, leaving 12 bases between them.

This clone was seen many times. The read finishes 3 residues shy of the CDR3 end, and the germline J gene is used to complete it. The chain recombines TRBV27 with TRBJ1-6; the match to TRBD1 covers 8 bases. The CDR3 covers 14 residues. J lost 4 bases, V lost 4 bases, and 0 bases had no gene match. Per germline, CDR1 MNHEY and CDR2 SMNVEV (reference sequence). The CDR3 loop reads CASSWTGYNSPLHF. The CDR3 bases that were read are TGTGCCAGCAGTTGGACAGGGTATAATTCACCC.

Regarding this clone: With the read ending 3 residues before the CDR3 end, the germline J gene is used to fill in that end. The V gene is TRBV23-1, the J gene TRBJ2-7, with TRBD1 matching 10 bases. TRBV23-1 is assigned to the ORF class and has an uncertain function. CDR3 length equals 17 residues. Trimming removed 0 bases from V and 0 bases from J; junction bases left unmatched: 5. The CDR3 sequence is CASSQSGTGESSYEQYF. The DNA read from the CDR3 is TGCGCCAGCAGTCAATCCGGGACAGGGGAGAGCTCCTACGAG.

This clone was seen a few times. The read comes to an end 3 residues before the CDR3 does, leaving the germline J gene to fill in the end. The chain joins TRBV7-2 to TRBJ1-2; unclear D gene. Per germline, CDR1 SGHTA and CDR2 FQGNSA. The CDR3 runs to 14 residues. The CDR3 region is CASSFRTQNQGYTF. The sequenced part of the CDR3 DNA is TGTGCCAGCAGCTTCCGGACTCAGAACCAGGGC.

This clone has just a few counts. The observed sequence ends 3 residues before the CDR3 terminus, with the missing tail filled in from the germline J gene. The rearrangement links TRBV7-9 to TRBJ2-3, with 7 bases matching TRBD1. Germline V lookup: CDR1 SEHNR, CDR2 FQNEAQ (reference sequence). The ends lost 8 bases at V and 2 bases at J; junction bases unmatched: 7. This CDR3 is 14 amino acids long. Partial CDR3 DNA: TGTGCCAGCTGGGCCAGGGGGTACACAGATACG. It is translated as CASWARGYTDT. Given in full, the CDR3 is CASWARGYTDTQYF.

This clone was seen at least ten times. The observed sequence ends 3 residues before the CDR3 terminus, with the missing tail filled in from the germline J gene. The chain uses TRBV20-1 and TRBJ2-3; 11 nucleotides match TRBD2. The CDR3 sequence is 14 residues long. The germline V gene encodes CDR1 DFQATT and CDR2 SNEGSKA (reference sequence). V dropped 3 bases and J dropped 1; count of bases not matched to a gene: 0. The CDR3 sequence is CSARTSGGTDTQYF. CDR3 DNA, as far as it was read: TGCAGTGCTAGGACTAGCGGGGGCACAGATACG.

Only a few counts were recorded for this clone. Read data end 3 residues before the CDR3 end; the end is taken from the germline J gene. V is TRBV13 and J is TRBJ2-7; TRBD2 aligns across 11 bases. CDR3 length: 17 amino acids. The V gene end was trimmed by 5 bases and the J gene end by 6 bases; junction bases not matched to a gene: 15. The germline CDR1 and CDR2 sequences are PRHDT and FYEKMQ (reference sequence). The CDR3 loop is CASSPYGLAGDGGEQYF. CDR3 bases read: TGTGCCAGCAGCCCCTACGGACTAGCGGGTGACGGGGGCGAG.

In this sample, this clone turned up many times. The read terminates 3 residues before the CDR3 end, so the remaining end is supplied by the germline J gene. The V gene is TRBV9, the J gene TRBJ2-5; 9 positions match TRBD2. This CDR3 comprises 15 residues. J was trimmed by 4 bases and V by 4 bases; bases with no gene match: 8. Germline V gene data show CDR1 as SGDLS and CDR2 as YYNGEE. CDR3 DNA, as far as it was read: TGTGCCAGCAGCCTAAGCGGGACTAGCAGAGAGACC. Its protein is CASSLSGTSRET. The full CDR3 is CASSLSGTSRETQYF.

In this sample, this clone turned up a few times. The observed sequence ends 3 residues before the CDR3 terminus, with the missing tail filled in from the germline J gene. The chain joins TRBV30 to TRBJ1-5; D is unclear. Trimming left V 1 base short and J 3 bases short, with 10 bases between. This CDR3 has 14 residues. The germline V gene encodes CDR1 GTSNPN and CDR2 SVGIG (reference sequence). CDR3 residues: CAWSGGPYNQPQHF. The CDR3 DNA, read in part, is TGTGCCTGGAGTGGTGGGCCCTACAATCAGCCC.

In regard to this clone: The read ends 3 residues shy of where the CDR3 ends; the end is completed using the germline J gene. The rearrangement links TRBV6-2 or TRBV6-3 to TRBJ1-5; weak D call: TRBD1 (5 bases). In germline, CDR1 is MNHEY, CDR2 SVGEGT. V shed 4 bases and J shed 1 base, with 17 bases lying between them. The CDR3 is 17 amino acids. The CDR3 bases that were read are TGTGCCAGCAGTTCCACTTTAGGACAAGGAAGCAATCAGCCC. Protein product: CASSSTLGQGSNQP. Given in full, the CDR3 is CASSSTLGQGSNQPQHF.

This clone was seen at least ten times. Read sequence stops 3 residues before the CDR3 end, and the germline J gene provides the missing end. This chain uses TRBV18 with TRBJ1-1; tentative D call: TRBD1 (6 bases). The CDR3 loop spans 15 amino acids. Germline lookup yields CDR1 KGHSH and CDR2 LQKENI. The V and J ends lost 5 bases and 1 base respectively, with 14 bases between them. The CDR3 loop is CASSSQGSTNTEAFF. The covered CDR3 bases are TGTGCCAGCTCATCTCAGGGGTCAACGAACACTGAA.

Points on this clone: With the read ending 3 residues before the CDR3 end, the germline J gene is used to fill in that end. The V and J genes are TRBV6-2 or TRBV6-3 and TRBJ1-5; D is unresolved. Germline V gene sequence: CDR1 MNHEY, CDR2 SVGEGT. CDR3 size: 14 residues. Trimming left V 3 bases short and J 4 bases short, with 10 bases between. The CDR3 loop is CASSYDTENQPQHF. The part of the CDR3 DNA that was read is TGTGCCAGCAGTTATGACACCGAAAATCAGCCC.

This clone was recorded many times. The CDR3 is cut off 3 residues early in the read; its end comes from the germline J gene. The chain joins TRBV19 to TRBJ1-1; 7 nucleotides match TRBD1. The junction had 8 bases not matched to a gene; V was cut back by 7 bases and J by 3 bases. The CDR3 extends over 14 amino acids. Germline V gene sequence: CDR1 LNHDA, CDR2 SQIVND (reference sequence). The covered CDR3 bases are TGTGCCAGTACCCACAGGGGTGGGTACACTGAA. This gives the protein CASTHRGGYTE. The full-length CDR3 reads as CASTHRGGYTEAFF.

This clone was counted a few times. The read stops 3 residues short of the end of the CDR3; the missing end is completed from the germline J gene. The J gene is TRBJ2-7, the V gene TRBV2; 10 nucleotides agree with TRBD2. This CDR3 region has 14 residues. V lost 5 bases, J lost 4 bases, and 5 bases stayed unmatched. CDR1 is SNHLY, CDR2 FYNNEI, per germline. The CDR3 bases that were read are TGTGCCAGCAGTTCCGGGACTAGCGCTTACGAG. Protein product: CASSSGTSAYE. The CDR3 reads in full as CASSSGTSAYEQYF.

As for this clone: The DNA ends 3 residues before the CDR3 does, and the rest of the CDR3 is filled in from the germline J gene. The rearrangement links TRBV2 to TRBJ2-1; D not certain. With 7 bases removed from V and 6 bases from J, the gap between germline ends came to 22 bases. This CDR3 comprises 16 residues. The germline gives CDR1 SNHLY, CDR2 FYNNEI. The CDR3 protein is CASNTLFEAARNEQFF. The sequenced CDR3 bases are TGTGCCAGCAACACTCTTTTCGAGGCGGCCCGCAATGAG.

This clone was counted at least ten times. CDR3 in amino acids: CAWRGQGWTGELFF. The CDR3 bases that were read are TGTGCCTGGAGGGGACAGGGGTGGACCGGGGAG. The chain couples TRBV30 to TRBJ2-2, with 10 bases fitting TRBD1. The read is 3 residues too short to cover the CDR3 end, so that end is filled in from the germline J gene. Germline V gives CDR1 GTSNPN, CDR2 SVGIG (reference sequence). Trimming took 3 bases from V and 5 from J; bases not matched to a gene: 3. The CDR3 covers 14 residues.

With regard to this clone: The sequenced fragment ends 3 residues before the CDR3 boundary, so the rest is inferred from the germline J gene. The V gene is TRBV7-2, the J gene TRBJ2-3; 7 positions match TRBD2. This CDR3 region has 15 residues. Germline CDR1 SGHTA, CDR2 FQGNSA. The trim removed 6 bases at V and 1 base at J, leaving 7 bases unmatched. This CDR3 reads CASRKGGGGTDTQYF. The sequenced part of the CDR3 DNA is TGTGCCAGCAGGAAAGGCGGGGGAGGCACAGATACG.

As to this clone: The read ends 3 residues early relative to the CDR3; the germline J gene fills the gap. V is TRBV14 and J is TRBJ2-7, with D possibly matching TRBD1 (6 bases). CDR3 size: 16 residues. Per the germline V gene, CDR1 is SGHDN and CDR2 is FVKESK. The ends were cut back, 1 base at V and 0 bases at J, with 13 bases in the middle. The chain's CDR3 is CASSQGPGALSYEQYF. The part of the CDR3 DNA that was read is TGTGCCAGCAGCCAAGGGCCAGGGGCACTCTCCTACGAG.